This T cell receptor beta chain was sequenced for a study of T-cell reconstitution after alpha-beta-depleted transplantation in children (dated by TCRdb to 2016 to 2018). About the full investigation: Using TCR repertoire profiling, the study quantitatively followed how T-cell immune reconstitution unfolded in children after TCRalphabeta/CD19-depleted allogeneic hematopoietic cell transplantation.

Libraries were constructed by PCR. Sequencing relied on an Illumina HiSeq 2500. TCR libraries were prepared with molecular barcoding, using unique molecular identifiers to normalize TCRbeta repertoire quantification. The public sequencing data were trimmed at Q25 with fastp and processed into clonotypes with MiXCR by TCRdb, which kept only in-frame beta chains. All rows with the same CDR3 protein become a single entry with the most common DNA and genes. The table for this sample lists about 200,000 distinct CDR3 sequences; approximately 7% of them were counted only once. About 5.5% of the sample goes to the ten largest clones. This sample's treatment or condition label indicates: allogeneic hematopoietic cell transplantation with graft depleted of TCRalphabeta T cells and CD19 B cells. The children who served as transplant recipients had been given grafts of TCRalphabeta/CD19-depleted allogeneic hematopoietic cells.

This clonotype was seen repeatedly, ten times or more. Its antigen specificity is not known. No clone much larger than this one lies a single base away; base qualities are absent. Overall study results and their limits: Over the following months the frequencies of hyperexpanded clones went down, and after one year T-cell counts and TCRbeta diversity were mostly credited to newly produced T cells. The apparently early recovery of alphabetaT-cell counts about two months after transplant reportedly depended on only several hundred rapidly expanded clones that came from non-depleted graft cells. In some patients, the high TCRbeta diversity seen at day 60 was put down to recipient T cells and intrathymic progenitors that had survived conditioning.

As encoded in the germline V gene (reference sequence), CDR1 is DFQATT while CDR2 is SNEGSKA. The V and J ends are trimmed by 3 bases and 2 bases, leaving 16 bases between them. Measured from the cysteine to the phenylalanine, the CDR3 is 15 residues long. CDR3 DNA only is kept here, 45 bases in frame from base 1. This material consisted of PBMCs, taken before TCRalphabeta/CD19-depleted stem cell transplant. The sequence was obtained from a boy aged 2 to 10 with acute lymphoblastic leukemia, due to receive a stem cell transplant. In this chain, TRBV20-1 is recombined with TRBJ1-2; TRBD1 is perhaps the D gene, given 5 matching bases. The bases read TGCAGTGCTAGGTTACGAGGGGCTCCGAACTATGGCTACACCTTC. It codes for CSARLRGAPNYGYTF.